The rows below give T cell receptor beta chains drawn from one sample of a study of CD8+ T cells in alopecia areata. The data were produced by immunoSEQ multiplex PCR, yet TCRdb's version contains in-frame clones alone and is incomplete. The sample lists more than 100,000 clones, approximately 90% occurring once. Specimen: CD8+ T cells sorted from blood, collected at approximately week 30, from a patient treated with tofacitinib. Source of these receptors: a human donor with alopecia areata. Each CDR3 is given with its conserved first and last residue. The D gene is left open where the match is weak. Size values are once, few and many counts, or a class for expanded clones, and some rows have none.

>TRBV5-1|TRBJ2-2|NA|NA
CASSFWRENTGELFF
TGCGCCAGCAGCTTTTGGCGGGAGAACACCGGGGAGCTGTTTTTT
>TRBV5-1|TRBJ1-4|TRBD1|NA
CASSSRGQGNEKLFF
TGCGCCAGCAGCTCGAGGGGGCAGGGAAATGAAAAACTGTTTTTT
>TRBV5-6|TRBJ1-2|NA|NA
CASSLWTMAGYTF
TGTGCCAGCAGCTTGTGGACAATGGCTGGCTACACCTTC
>TRBV10-2|TRBJ2-1|TRBD2|NA
CASRLAGSSYNEQFF
TGCGCCAGCAGACTAGCGGGTAGCTCCTACAATGAGCAGTTCTTC
>TRBV2|TRBJ1-3|NA|NA
CASSDSGSGNTIYF
TGTGCCAGCAGTGATAGTGGCTCTGGAAACACCATATATTTT
>TRBV4-1|TRBJ2-7|TRBD1|NA
CASSQENRGAVEQYF
TGCGCCAGCAGCCAAGAGAACAGGGGGGCTGTCGAGCAGTACTTC
>TRBV7-9|TRBJ2-3|NA|NA
CASSPISVDTQYF
TGTGCCAGCAGCCCCATCTCCGTAGATACGCAGTATTTT
>TRBV7-9|TRBJ1-1|NA|medium-sized
CASRPSGAETEAFF
TGTGCCAGCAGACCCTCGGGGGCAGAGACTGAAGCTTTCTTT
>TRBV2|TRBJ2-7|NA|NA
CASRGLYTYEQYF
TGTGCCAGCAGGGGGCTATATACCTACGAGCAGTACTTC
>TRBV19|TRBJ2-4|TRBD2|NA
CASSIVGTSVTTGDIQYF
TGTGCCAGTAGTATAGTCGGGACTAGCGTTACTACCGGGGACATTCAGTACTTC
>TRBV29-1|TRBJ2-2|TRBD2|few
CSAILALSTGELFF
TGCAGCGCGATACTAGCGCTTTCCACCGGGGAGCTGTTTTTT
>TRBV27|TRBJ2-7|NA|NA
CASGTGPEYEQYF
TGTGCCAGCGGTACCGGGCCTGAATACGAGCAGTACTTC
>TRBV7-9|TRBJ2-7|NA|NA
CASSLTSGQVYEQYF
TGTGCCAGCAGCTTGACAAGCGGGCAGGTTTACGAGCAGTACTTC
>TRBV14|TRBJ2-7|NA|few
CASSQRGTPSYEQYF
TGTGCCAGCAGCCAAAGGGGGACTCCATCCTACGAGCAGTACTTC
>TRBV7-9|TRBJ2-3|NA|NA
CASSLVGTSTDTQYF
TGTGCCAGCAGCTTGGTCGGGACTAGCACAGATACGCAGTATTTT
>TRBV9|TRBJ1-2|TRBD1|NA
CASGGQPLNYGYTF
TGTGCCAGCGGGGGACAGCCTTTAAACTATGGCTACACCTTC
>TRBV11-2|TRBJ2-7|NA|NA
CASSLETPYEQYF
TGTGCCAGCAGCTTAGAAACACCCTACGAGCAGTACTTC
>TRBV5-1|TRBJ1-1|NA|NA
CASSLDPGVNTEAFF
TGCGCCAGCAGCCTGGACCCAGGGGTGAACACTGAAGCTTTCTTT
>TRBV4-1|TRBJ2-7|NA|few
CASSPEAGGATSYEQYF
TGCGCCAGCAGCCCCGAGGCCGGAGGGGCGACCTCCTACGAGCAGTACTTC
>TRBV7-9|TRBJ2-7|TRBD1|NA
CASSLDRGTGEQYF
TGTGCCAGCAGCTTAGACAGGGGGACGGGCGAGCAGTACTTC
>TRBV13|TRBJ1-1|NA|NA
CASSPGPRPTEAFF
TGTGCCAGCAGCCCGGGTCCCCGGCCCACTGAAGCTTTCTTT
>TRBV5-1|TRBJ2-7|NA|NA
CASSLSGQIAYEQYF
TGCGCCAGCAGCTTGTCCGGACAGATAGCCTACGAGCAGTACTTC
>TRBV13|TRBJ2-1|TRBD2|NA
CASSLGGLAGRYNEQFF
TGTGCCAGCAGCTTAGGTGGACTAGCGGGGCGATACAATGAGCAGTTCTTC
>TRBV6-5|TRBJ2-2|NA|NA
CASSLNTGELFF
TGTGCCAGCAGTCTAAACACCGGGGAGCTGTTTTTT
>TRBV7-9|TRBJ2-5|TRBD1|NA
CSTGTGETQYF
TGTTCCACCGGGACAGGGGAGACCCAGTACTTC
>TRBV2|TRBJ2-1|NA|NA
CASSEMNEQFF
TGTGCCAGCAGTGAGATGAATGAGCAGTTCTTC
>TRBV5-4|TRBJ2-5|TRBD2|NA
CASSSLAQRLGTQYF
TGTGCCAGCAGTTCACTAGCGCAGCGCCTGGGGACCCAGTACTTC
>TRBV9|TRBJ1-2|NA|NA
CASSGTTDGLYGYTF
TGTGCCAGCAGCGGGACTACGGACGGACTTTATGGCTACACCTTC
>TRBV27|TRBJ1-2|NA|NA
CASSPPGPHTGGYTF
TGTGCCAGCAGTCCTCCCGGGCCACACACTGGTGGCTACACCTTC
>TRBV4-1|TRBJ2-7|NA|NA
CASSRNNREMSYEQYF
TGCGCCAGCAGCCGGAACAACAGGGAGATGTCCTACGAGCAGTACTTC
>TRBV7-9|TRBJ2-7|TRBD1|once
CASSLGRQGAYEQYF
TGTGCCAGCAGCTTAGGCCGACAGGGGGCTTACGAGCAGTACTTC
>TRBV7-9|TRBJ2-7|NA|NA
CASSRVNEQYF
TGTGCCAGCAGCCGGGTGAACGAGCAGTACTTC
>TRBV9|TRBJ1-2|TRBD1|NA
CASMTGIGYTF
TGTGCCAGTATGACAGGGATTGGCTACACCTTC
>TRBV5-6|TRBJ2-7|TRBD1|NA
CASSWDLQGVYEQYF
TGTGCCAGCAGCTGGGACCTACAGGGGGTTTACGAGCAGTACTTC
>TRBV2|TRBJ1-2|TRBD1|NA
CASSTGQIYGYTF
TGTGCCAGCAGTACGGGACAGATCTATGGCTACACCTTC
>TRBV29-1|TRBJ2-7|NA|NA
CSVEEGLDPNEQYF
TGCAGCGTTGAAGAAGGGCTAGATCCTAACGAGCAGTACTTC
>TRBV27|TRBJ2-1|TRBD2|NA
CASSLVIGDSGRDNEQFF
TGTGCCAGCAGTTTAGTCATAGGGGATAGCGGGAGGGACAATGAGCAGTTCTTC
>TRBV27|TRBJ2-7|NA|NA
CASSLWDQTGEQYF
TGTGCCAGCAGTTTATGGGACCAAACAGGAGAGCAGTACTTC
>TRBV30|TRBJ2-7|TRBD1|NA
CAWSFGTGSYEQYF
TGTGCCTGGAGTTTTGGGACAGGGTCCTACGAGCAGTACTTC
>TRBV7-9|TRBJ2-1|TRBD1|few
CASSQTGTGPENEQFF
TGTGCCAGCAGCCAAACCGGGACAGGGCCCGAAAATGAGCAGTTCTTC
>TRBV6-4|TRBJ2-5|TRBD1|few
CASSEYGTGQETQYF
TGTGCCAGCAGTGAATACGGGACAGGCCAAGAGACCCAGTACTTC
>TRBV4-1|TRBJ2-1|TRBD2|NA
CASSPRGLAGTSYNEQFF
TGCGCCAGCAGCCCCCGGGGGCTAGCGGGGACCTCCTACAATGAGCAGTTCTTC
>TRBV30|TRBJ2-1|NA|NA
CAWSHNEQFF
TGTGCCTGGAGCCACAATGAGCAGTTCTTC
>TRBV6-4|TRBJ2-1|NA|NA
CASSDGENEQFF
TGTGCCAGCAGTGACGGAGAGAATGAGCAGTTCTTC
>TRBV5-4|TRBJ2-3|NA|NA
CASSLGQGSTDTQYF
TGTGCCAGCAGCTTGGGCCAGGGGAGCACAGATACGCAGTATTTT
>TRBV6-1|TRBJ2-3|NA|NA
CASTKAPVVRTDTQYF
TGTGCCAGCACTAAAGCCCCGGTGGTGCGCACAGATACGCAGTATTTT
>TRBV4-1|TRBJ2-3|TRBD1|NA
CASSQDQTGDTQYF
TGCGCCAGCAGCCAAGATCAGACAGGGGATACGCAGTATTTT
>TRBV5-1|TRBJ2-2|NA|NA
CASSVRDDGELFF
TGCGCCAGCAGCGTGCGGGATGACGGGGAGCTGTTTTTT
>TRBV5-4|TRBJ2-7|NA|NA
CASSLERDSYEQYF
TGTGCCAGCAGCTTGGAAAGAGATTCCTACGAGCAGTACTTC
>TRBV30|TRBJ1-1|TRBD1|NA
CAWRDRTGYEAFF
TGTGCCTGGAGGGACCGGACAGGGTATGAAGCTTTCTTT
>TRBV7-9|TRBJ2-2|TRBD1|NA
CASSSSDRGSFAGELFF
TGTGCCAGCAGCTCCTCAGACAGGGGGTCTTTCGCCGGGGAGCTGTTTTTT
>TRBV7-2|TRBJ1-1|NA|NA
CASSLLGVTEAFF
TGTGCCAGCAGCCTCCTGGGGGTCACTGAAGCTTTCTTT
>TRBV18|TRBJ2-1|TRBD1|NA
CASSPRTGWDEQFF
TGTGCCAGCTCACCGCGGACAGGGTGGGATGAGCAGTTCTTC
>TRBV27|TRBJ2-3|NA|NA
CASRPAGLSTDTQYF
TGTGCCAGCCGCCCGGCGGGGCTTAGCACAGATACGCAGTATTTT
>TRBV5-1|TRBJ2-7|TRBD2|NA
CASSHWVASGDYEQYF
TGCGCCAGCAGCCATTGGGTGGCTAGCGGGGACTACGAGCAGTACTTC
>TRBV6-4|TRBJ2-3|TRBD2|few
CASSRTSGEGTDTQYF
TGTGCCAGCAGTCGGACTAGCGGAGAGGGAACAGATACGCAGTATTTT
>TRBV29-1|TRBJ2-2|NA|NA
CSGTDTTGELFF
TGCAGCGGTACGGACACCACCGGGGAGCTGTTTTTT
>TRBV27|TRBJ2-7|NA|NA
CASSGSNYEQYF
TGTGCCAGCAGCGGGTCTAACTACGAGCAGTACTTC